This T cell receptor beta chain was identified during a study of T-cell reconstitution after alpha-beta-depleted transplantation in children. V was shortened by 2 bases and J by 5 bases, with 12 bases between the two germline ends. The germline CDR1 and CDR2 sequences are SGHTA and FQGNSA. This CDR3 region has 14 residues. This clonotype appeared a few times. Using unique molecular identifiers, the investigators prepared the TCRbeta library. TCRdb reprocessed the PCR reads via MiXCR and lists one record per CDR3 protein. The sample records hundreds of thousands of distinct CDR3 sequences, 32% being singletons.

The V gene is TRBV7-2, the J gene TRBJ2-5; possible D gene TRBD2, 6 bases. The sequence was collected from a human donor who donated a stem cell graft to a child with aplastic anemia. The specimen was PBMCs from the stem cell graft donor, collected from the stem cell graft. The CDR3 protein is CASSLSGVGETQYF. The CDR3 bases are TGTGCCAGCAGCTTATCGGGGGTCGGGGAGACCCAGTACTTC.